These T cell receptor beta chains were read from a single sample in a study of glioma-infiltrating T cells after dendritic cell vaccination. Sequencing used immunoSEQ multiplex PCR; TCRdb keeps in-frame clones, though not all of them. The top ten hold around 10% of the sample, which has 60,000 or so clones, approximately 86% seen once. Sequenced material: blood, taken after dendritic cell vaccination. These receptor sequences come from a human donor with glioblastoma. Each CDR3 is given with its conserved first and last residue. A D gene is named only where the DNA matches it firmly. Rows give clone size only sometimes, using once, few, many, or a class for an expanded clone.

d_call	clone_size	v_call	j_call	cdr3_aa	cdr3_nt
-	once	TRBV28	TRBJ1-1	CASRLSRRDTEAFF	TGTGCCAGCAGATTGTCCCGGAGAGATACTGAAGCTTTCTTT
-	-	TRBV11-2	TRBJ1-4	CASSLEGGGTNEKLFF	TGTGCCAGCAGCTTAGAAGGCGGGGGAACTAATGAAAAACTGTTTTTT
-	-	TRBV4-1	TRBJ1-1	CASSQDGSSSKMDTEAFF	TGCGCCAGCAGCCAAGATGGGAGTTCCAGCAAGATGGACACTGAAGCTTTCTTT
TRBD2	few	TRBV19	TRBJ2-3	CASSMRGGTDTQYF	TGTGCCAGTAGTATGCGGGGGGGCACAGATACGCAGTATTTT
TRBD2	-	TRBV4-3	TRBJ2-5	CASSQELAGRGAQYF	TGCGCCAGCAGCCAAGAGCTAGCGGGGCGGGGGGCCCAGTACTTC
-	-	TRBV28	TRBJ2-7	CASIGGSYEQYF	TGTGCCAGCATCGGGGGTTCCTACGAGCAGTACTTC
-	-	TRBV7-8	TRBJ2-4	CASRWKAGAGKNIQYF	TGTGCCAGCAGGTGGAAGGCGGGGGCAGGCAAAAACATTCAGTACTTC
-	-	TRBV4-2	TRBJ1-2	CASSQDRSGTLDGYTF	TGTGCCAGCAGCCAAGATAGGAGCGGGACACTCGATGGCTACACCTTC
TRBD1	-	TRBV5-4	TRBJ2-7	CASSPSRQGGSYEQYF	TGTGCCAGCAGCCCTTCGAGACAGGGGGGCTCGTACGAGCAGTACTTC
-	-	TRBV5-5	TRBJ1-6	CASSLDSTNNSPLHF	TGTGCCAGCAGCCTGGACAGCACCAATAATTCACCCCTCCACTTT
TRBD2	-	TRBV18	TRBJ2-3	CASSPSGGATDTQYF	TGTGCCAGCTCACCCTCCGGGGGGGCCACGGATACGCAGTATTTT
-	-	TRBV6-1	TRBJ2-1	CASSEGDEQFF	TGTGCCAGCAGTGAAGGCGATGAGCAGTTCTTC
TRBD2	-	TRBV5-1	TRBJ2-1	CASSSSGRAFPEQFF	TGCGCCAGCAGCTCTAGCGGGAGGGCCTTTCCTGAGCAGTTCTTC
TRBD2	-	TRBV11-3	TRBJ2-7	CASSLITSGSYEQYF	TGTGCCAGCAGCTTAATAACTAGCGGTAGCTACGAGCAGTACTTC
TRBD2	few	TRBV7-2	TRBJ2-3	CASSPGGVAGRTDTQYF	TGTGCCAGCAGCCCGGGCGGTGTAGCGGGCCGCACAGATACGCAGTATTTT
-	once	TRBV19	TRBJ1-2	CASSSTPGRGGRNSDYGYTF	TGTGCCAGTAGTAGTACCCCCGGTCGCGGGGGGCGAAACTCAGACTATGGCTACACCTTC
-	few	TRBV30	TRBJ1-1	CAWGRGVTEAFF	TGTGCCTGGGGACGGGGGGTCACTGAAGCTTTCTTT
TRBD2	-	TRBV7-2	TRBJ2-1	CASSFRTRGTSGRYNEQFF	TGTGCCAGCAGCTTTCGCACCCGGGGGACTAGCGGGAGGTACAATGAGCAGTTCTTC
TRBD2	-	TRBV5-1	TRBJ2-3	CASSPGLAADTQYF	TGCGCCAGCAGCCCTGGACTAGCTGCCGATACGCAGTATTTT
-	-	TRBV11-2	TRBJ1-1	CASSLMRGSEAFF	TGTGCCAGCAGCTTAATGCGAGGCTCTGAAGCTTTCTTT
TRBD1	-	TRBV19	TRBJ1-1	CASRRQGANTEAFF	TGTGCCAGTAGGCGACAGGGGGCGAACACTGAAGCTTTCTTT
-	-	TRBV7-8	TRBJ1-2	CASSFRSPSGDGYTF	TGTGCCAGCAGCTTTCGCTCCCCCTCGGGGGATGGCTACACCTTC
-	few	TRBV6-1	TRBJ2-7	CASKDRLQSYEQYF	TGTGCCAGCAAGGACAGACTACAATCCTACGAGCAGTACTTC
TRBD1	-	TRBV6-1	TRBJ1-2	CASSQRDSLYGYTF	TGTGCCAGCAGTCAAAGGGACAGTTTATATGGCTACACCTTC
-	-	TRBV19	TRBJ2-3	CASMQAYTDTQYF	TGTGCCAGTATGCAGGCTTACACAGATACGCAGTATTTT
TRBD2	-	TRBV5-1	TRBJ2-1	CASSLTSGTPSYNEQFF	TGCGCCAGCAGCTTGACTAGCGGGACGCCCTCCTACAATGAGCAGTTCTTC
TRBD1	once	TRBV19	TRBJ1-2	CASSSGQVYGYTF	TGTGCCAGTAGTTCGGGACAGGTCTACGGCTACACCTTC
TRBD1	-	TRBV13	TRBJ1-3	CASSKQGVSGNTIYF	TGTGCCAGCAGCAAACAGGGGGTCTCTGGAAACACCATATATTTT
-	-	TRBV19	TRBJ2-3	CASSIINRVTDTQYF	TGTGCCAGTAGTATAATAAACAGGGTCACAGATACGCAGTATTTT
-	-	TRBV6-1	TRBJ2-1	CASSEVDYPVANEQFF	TGTGCCAGCAGTGAAGTCGACTACCCAGTGGCAAATGAGCAGTTCTTC
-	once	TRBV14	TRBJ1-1	CASSQVRGRSTEAFF	TGTGCCAGCAGCCAAGTCAGAGGCCGGAGCACTGAAGCTTTCTTT
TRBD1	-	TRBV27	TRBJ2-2	CASSPRTGLGTGELFF	TGTGCCAGCAGTCCCCGGACAGGGCTGGGCACCGGGGAGCTGTTTTTT
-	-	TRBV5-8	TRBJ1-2	CASSLSTANGYTF	TGTGCCAGCAGCTTGAGTACAGCTAATGGCTACACCTTC
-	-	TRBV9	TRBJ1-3	CASSSGADGNTIYF	TGTGCCAGCAGCTCAGGGGCTGATGGAAACACCATATATTTT
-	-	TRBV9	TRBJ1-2	CASSAAVGDYGYTF	TGTGCCAGCAGCGCCGCGGTGGGAGACTATGGCTACACCTTC
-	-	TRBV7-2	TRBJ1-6	CASSLRAGANPPLHF	TGTGCCAGCAGCTTAAGGGCAGGGGCGAATCCACCCCTCCACTTT
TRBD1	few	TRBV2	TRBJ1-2	CASRGDRGVGYTF	TGTGCCAGCAGGGGAGACAGGGGCGTAGGCTACACCTTC
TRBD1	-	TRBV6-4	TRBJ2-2	CASRGQDTGELFF	TGTGCCAGCCGGGGACAGGACACCGGGGAGCTGTTTTTT
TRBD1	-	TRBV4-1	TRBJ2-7	CASSYPGTGIYEQYF	TGCGCCAGCAGCTACCCCGGGACAGGGATCTACGAGCAGTACTTC
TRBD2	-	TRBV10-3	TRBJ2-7	CAISESTSGRYEQYF	TGTGCCATCAGTGAGTCGACTAGCGGGAGGTACGAGCAGTACTTC
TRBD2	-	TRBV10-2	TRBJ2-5	CASSLTSGGASETQYF	TGCGCCAGCAGTCTAACTAGCGGGGGGGCCTCAGAGACCCAGTACTTC
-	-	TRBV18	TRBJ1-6	CASSPGSSYNSPLHF	TGTGCCAGCTCACCAGGGAGCTCCTATAATTCACCCCTCCACTTT
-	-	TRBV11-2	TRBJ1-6	CASSLAGGNYSPLHF	TGTGCCAGCAGCCTCGCGGGGGGCAACTATTCACCCCTCCACTTT
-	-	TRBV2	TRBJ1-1	CASSLKEGRAWGTEAFF	TGTGCCAGCAGTCTTAAGGAAGGCAGGGCGTGGGGCACTGAAGCTTTCTTT
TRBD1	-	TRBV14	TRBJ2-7	CASSQAPGQATYEQYF	TGTGCCAGCAGCCAGGCGCCGGGACAGGCCACCTACGAGCAGTACTTC
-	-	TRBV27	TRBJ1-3	CASRSSGNTIYF	TGTGCCAGCAGGAGCTCTGGAAACACCATATATTTT
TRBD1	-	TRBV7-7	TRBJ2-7	CASSSGQGRSHEQYF	TGTGCCAGCAGCTCCGGACAGGGGCGCTCTCACGAGCAGTACTTC
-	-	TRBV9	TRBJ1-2	CASSDPLRAVYGYTF	TGTGCCAGCAGCGACCCCCTCAGGGCGGTCTATGGCTACACCTTC
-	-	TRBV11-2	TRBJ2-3	CASSLNSGFNTDTQYF	TGTGCCAGCAGCTTAAACTCAGGCTTCAACACAGATACGCAGTATTTT
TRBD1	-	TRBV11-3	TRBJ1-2	CASSPMGQIYGYTF	TGTGCCAGCAGCCCTATGGGACAGATCTATGGCTACACCTTC
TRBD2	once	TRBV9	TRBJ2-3	CASGAGGTDTQYF	TGTGCCAGCGGGGCGGGGGGCACAGATACGCAGTATTTT
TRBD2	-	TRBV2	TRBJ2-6	CASTGGGGTGANVLTF	TGTGCCAGCACGGGAGGGGGGGGGACTGGGGCCAACGTCCTGACTTTC
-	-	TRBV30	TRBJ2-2	CAWAIWASIEGTGELFF	TGTGCCTGGGCCATCTGGGCCTCTATCGAAGGCACCGGGGAGCTGTTTTTT
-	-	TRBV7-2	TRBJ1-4	CASSLGQRKLFF	TGTGCCAGCAGCTTAGGGCAGAGGAAACTGTTTTTT
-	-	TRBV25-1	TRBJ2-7	CASSDPTGTLREEQYF	TGTGCCAGCAGTGATCCTACAGGGACCCTTAGGGAGGAGCAGTACTTC
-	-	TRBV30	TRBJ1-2	CAWRRGGYGYTF	TGTGCCTGGAGGAGAGGGGGCTATGGCTACACCTTC